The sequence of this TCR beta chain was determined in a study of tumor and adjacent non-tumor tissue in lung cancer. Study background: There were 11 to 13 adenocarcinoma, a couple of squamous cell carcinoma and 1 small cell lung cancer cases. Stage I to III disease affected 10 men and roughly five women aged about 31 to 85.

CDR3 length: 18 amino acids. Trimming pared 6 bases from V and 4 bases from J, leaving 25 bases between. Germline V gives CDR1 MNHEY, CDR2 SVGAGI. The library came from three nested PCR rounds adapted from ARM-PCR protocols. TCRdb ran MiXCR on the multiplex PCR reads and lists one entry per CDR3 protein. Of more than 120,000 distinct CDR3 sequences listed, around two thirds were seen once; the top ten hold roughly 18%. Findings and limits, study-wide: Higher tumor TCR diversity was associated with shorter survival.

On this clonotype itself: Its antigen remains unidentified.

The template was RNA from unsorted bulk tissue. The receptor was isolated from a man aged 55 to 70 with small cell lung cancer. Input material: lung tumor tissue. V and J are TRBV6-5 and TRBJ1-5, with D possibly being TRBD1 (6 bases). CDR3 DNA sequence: TGTGCCAGCAGGAAATTAGAACCCAGGGGTCCGAGAAATCAGCCCCAGCATTTT. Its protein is CASRKLEPRGPRNQPQHF.